The 3 T cell receptor beta chains presented below share a single source sample, sequenced in a study of T cell repertoires in cytomegalovirus infection. One entry per CDR3 protein results from TCRdb running MiXCR on the reads. The sample contains hundreds of thousands of distinct CDR3 sequences, approximately 24% of which appear only once. Sequenced: CD8+ T cells from PBMCs. These receptors originate from a human donor in good health (CMV status not recorded). Some clones in this sample may be carry-over from other donors' samples.

In its sample, this clonotype was seen many times. The CDR3 spells CASSWGRQYETQYF. CDR3 sequence (DNA): TGTGCCAGCAGCTGGGGCCGACAGTATGAGACCCAGTACTTC. The J gene is TRBJ2-5, the V gene TRBV7-2; perhaps TRBD1 as D (5 bases). With 4 bases removed from V and 5 bases from J, the gap between germline ends came to 14 bases. The germline V gene encodes CDR1 SGHTA and CDR2 FQGNSA. The CDR3 has 14 amino acids.

V usage is TRBV2 and J usage is TRBJ2-5; 7 nucleotides match TRBD2. This CDR3 is 15 amino acids long. CDR1 is SNHLY and CDR2 is FYNNEI in the germline V gene. J was trimmed by 5 bases and V by 4 bases; bases with no gene match: 10. This CDR3 is CASSGLATGRETQYF. CDR3 bases: TGTGCCAGCAGTGGACTAGCTACGGGTCGGGAGACCCAGTACTTC.

The chain links TRBV2 to TRBJ2-3; D uncertain. The germline V gene encodes CDR1 SNHLY and CDR2 FYNNEI. V lost 2 bases and J lost 0, with 12 bases in between. The CDR3 is 16 amino acids. This CDR3 is CASSEPLDGSTDTQYF. CDR3 nucleotides: TGTGCCAGCAGTGAACCGTTAGACGGCAGCACAGATACGCAGTATTTT.